One sample yielded the 5 T cell receptor beta chains listed below, sequenced in a study of circulating and synovial CD4+ cells in juvenile arthritis. Measured with immunoSEQ multiplex PCR; TCRdb has only the in-frame clones, and not every one. This repertoire shows about 33,000 clones, about 95% found once; its top ten account for about 0.15%. Sequencing was done on a sample of CD4+ T cells from blood. The receptor set was obtained from a human donor with juvenile idiopathic arthritis.

J is TRBJ1-5 and V is TRBV19; D gene ambiguous. Germline V CDR1 and CDR2: LNHDA, SQIVND (reference sequence). V was cut by 2 bases and J by 9 bases, with 14 bases left in between. This CDR3 contains 14 residues. The chain's CDR3 is CASSITATSWPQHF. CDR3 bases: TGTGCCAGTAGTATAACAGCCACTTCATGGCCCCAGCATTTT.

The V and J genes are TRBV2 and TRBJ2-7; 11 bases agree with TRBD2. J was trimmed by 4 bases and V by 8 bases; bases with no gene match: 7. Germline V gene data show CDR1 as SNHLY and CDR2 as FYNNEI. CDR3 length equals 14 residues. This CDR3 is CASSLAGVGYEQYF. The CDR3, as DNA: TGTGCCAGCTCACTAGCGGGAGTAGGGTACGAGCAGTACTTC.

Concerning this clone: The junction differs from germline at one of its ends, possibly a read error. Other DNA sequences in the same sample also yield this CDR3. V is TRBV18 and J is TRBJ1-6; possible D gene TRBD1, 6 bases. This CDR3 is 16 amino acids long. CDR1 is KGHSH and CDR2 is LQKENI in the germline V gene. The CDR3 loop reads CASSPVRGGNNSPLHF. In nucleotides, the CDR3 is TGTGCCAGCTCACCCGTGAGGGGGGGGAATAATTCCCCCCTCCACTTT.

The CDR3 region is CASAPGLRTEAFF. The CDR3 DNA is TGTGCCAGCGCTCCGGGACTTCGGACTGAAGCTTTCTTT. The V and J genes are TRBV6-5 and TRBJ1-1; D may be TRBD1 (5 bases). From germline, CDR1 is MNHEY and CDR2 SVGAGI. V lost 8 bases, J lost 5 bases, and 15 bases lay in between. The CDR3 loop spans 13 amino acids.

The chain links TRBV18 to TRBJ1-6; TRBD1 agrees at 10 bases. The germline V gene has CDR1 KGHSH and CDR2 LQKENI. The CDR3 runs 14 residues. Losses at the gene ends were 3 bases for V and 10 bases for J; bases not matched to a gene: 3. The CDR3: CASSPDRGGSPLHF. The CDR3 DNA follows: TGTGCCAGCTCACCGGACAGGGGGGGATCACCCCTCCACTTT.